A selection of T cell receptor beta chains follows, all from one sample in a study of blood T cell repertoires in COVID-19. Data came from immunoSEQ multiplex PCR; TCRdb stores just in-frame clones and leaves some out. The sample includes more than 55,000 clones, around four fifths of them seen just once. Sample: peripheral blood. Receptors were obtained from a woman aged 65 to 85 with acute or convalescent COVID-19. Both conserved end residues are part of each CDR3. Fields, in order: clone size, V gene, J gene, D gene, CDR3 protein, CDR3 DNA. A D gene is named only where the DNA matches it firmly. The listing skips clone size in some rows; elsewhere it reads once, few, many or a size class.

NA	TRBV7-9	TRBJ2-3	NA	CASSPSLGGTDTQYF	TGTGCCAGCAGCCCTTCCCTCGGGGGCACAGATACGCAGTATTTT
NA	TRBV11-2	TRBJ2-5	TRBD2	CASRGLAGGKVHF	TGTGCCAGCAGGGGACTAGCGGGGGGGAAAGTCCACTTC
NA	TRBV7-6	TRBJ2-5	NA	CASSLQGNVPTETQYF	TGTGCCAGCAGCTTGCAGGGTAATGTCCCAACCGAGACCCAGTACTTC
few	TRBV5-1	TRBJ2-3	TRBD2	CASSLETSGGADTQYF	TGCGCCAGCAGCTTGGAGACTAGCGGGGGGGCAGATACGCAGTATTTT
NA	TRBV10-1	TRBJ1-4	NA	CASSRGFNEKLFF	TGCGCCAGCAGTCGGGGATTTAATGAAAAACTGTTTTTT
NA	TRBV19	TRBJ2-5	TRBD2	CASSIVPGSSGLETQYF	TGTGCCAGTAGTATTGTGCCCGGGTCTAGCGGGTTGGAGACCCAGTACTTC
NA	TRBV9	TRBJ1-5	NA	CASGPGLWNQPQHF	TGTGCCAGCGGTCCGGGGTTGTGGAATCAGCCCCAGCATTTT
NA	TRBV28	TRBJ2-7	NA	CASSLQGTGEQYF	TGTGCCAGCAGTTTGCAGGGGACGGGTGAGCAGTACTTC
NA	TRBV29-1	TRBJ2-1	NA	CSVERGRDNEQFF	TGCAGCGTTGAGAGGGGGAGAGACAATGAGCAGTTCTTC
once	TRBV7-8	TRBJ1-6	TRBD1	CASSLRQGRSPLHF	TGTGCCAGCAGCTTAAGACAGGGGAGGTCACCCCTCCACTTT
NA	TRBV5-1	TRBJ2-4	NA	CASSPGNNIQYF	TGCGCCAGCAGCCCGGGAAACAACATTCAGTACTTC
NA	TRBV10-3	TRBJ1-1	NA	CAIEDGNTEAFF	TGTGCCATCGAGGATGGCAACACTGAAGCTTTCTTT
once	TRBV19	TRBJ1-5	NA	CASTPGGGSNQPQHF	TGTGCCAGTACCCCAGGAGGAGGATCCAATCAGCCCCAGCATTTT
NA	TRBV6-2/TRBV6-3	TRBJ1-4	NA	CASSYSRRREEKLFF	TGTGCCAGCAGTTACTCGAGGCGACGGGAAGAAAAACTGTTTTTT
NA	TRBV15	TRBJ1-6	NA	CATSLRVTDNSPLHF	TGTGCCACCAGCTTACGGGTCACGGATAATTCACCCCTCCACTTT
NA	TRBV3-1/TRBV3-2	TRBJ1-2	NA	CASSHYRVGYTF	TGTGCCAGCAGCCACTACAGGGTAGGCTACACCTTC
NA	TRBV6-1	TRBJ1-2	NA	CASSEGWQGGTF	TGTGCCAGCAGTGAAGGTTGGCAGGGAGGAACCTTC
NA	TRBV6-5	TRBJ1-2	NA	CASSFGTPNYGYTF	TGTGCCAGCAGTTTCGGGACACCTAACTATGGCTACACCTTC
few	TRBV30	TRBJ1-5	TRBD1	CAWTKQGISNQPQHF	TGTGCCTGGACTAAACAGGGGATTAGCAATCAGCCCCAGCATTTT
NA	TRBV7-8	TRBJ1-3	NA	CASSTSRGFADTIYF	TGTGCCAGCAGCACCTCGCGGGGGTTCGCGGACACCATATATTTT